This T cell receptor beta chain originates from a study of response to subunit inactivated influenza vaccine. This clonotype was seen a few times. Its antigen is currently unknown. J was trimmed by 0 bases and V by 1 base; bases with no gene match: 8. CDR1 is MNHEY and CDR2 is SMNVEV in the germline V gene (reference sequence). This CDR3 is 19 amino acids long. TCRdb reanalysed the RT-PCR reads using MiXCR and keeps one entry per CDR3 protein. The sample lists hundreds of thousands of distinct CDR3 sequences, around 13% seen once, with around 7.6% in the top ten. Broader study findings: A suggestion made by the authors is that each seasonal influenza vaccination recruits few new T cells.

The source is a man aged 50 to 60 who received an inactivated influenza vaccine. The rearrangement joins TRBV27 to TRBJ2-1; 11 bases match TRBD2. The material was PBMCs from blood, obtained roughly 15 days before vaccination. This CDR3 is CASSLFGTSGASSYNEQFF. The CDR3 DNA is TGTGCCAGCAGTTTATTCGGGACTAGCGGAGCTAGCTCCTACAATGAGCAGTTCTTC.